A single T cell receptor (beta chain) is shown here with its context. The assay was immunoSEQ multiplex PCR, and TCRdb's table has in-frame clones only and misses some. Here the sample spans about 68,000 clones, over 65% being singletons. The data were taken from a study of blood T cell repertoires in COVID-19. Across the whole study: Samples of COVID-19 (acute and convalescent) were obtained from the United States, Italy and Spain.

Sequencing was carried out using peripheral blood. The receptor's source is a human donor in a cohort sampled during active COVID-19.

The chain's CDR3 is CASSIALAGIQETQYF. CDR3 sequence (DNA): TGTGCCAGTAGTATAGCGCTAGCGGGTATCCAAGAGACCCAGTACTTC. V and J are TRBV19 and TRBJ2-5; 8 bases agree with TRBD2. After removal of 1 base from V and 1 base from J, the junction contained 5 bases not matched to a gene. Germline V CDR1 and CDR2: LNHDA, SQIVND (reference sequence). This CDR3 has 16 residues.